Below, 25 T cell receptor beta chains from the same sample are listed, as sequenced in a study of long-term antiretroviral therapy in people with HIV. The authors ran the immunoSEQ assay, v3.0, at survey level. Sequenced by immunoSEQ multiplex PCR; TCRdb stores in-frame clones only, minus some. Counted here are 30,000 to 40,000 clones, roughly 85% occurring once; the ten biggest clones make up approximately 12%. This specimen was unsorted PBMCs, taken 1.1 years after starting antiretroviral therapy. Receptors originate from a man in his late teens or twenties with HIV.

This chain uses TRBV5-1 with TRBJ2-5, with D possibly being TRBD2 (6 bases). The CDR3 is 13 residues long. Between the trimmed V and J ends, which lost 4 bases and 13 bases, there was a span of 20 bases. In germline, CDR1 is SGHRS, CDR2 YFSETQ. The CDR3 sequence: CASSPIPSSELYF. CDR3 sequence (DNA): TGCGCCAGCAGCCCTATACCTTCTAGCGAGCTGTACTTC.

The chain employs TRBV7-2 and TRBJ2-7; 9 bases match TRBD1. This CDR3 region has 15 residues. Per germline, CDR1 SGHTA and CDR2 FQGNSA. V gave up 1 base and J gave up 2 bases; unmatched junction bases: 3. The CDR3 region is CASSLEQGAAYEQYF. In DNA, the CDR3 is TGTGCCAGCAGCTTAGAACAGGGGGCGGCCTACGAGCAGTACTTC.

The rearrangement joins TRBV19 to TRBJ1-5; D not resolved. The CDR3 runs 13 residues. V lost 6 bases and J lost 1, with 7 bases in between. The germline V gene encodes CDR1 LNHDA and CDR2 SQIVND (reference sequence). CDR3 sequence: CASRDDSNQPQHF. CDR3 DNA: TGTGCCAGTAGGGACGACAGCAATCAGCCCCAGCATTTT.

The chain employs TRBV29-1 and TRBJ1-4; 8 bases agree with TRBD1. The CDR3 is made up of 13 amino acids. Germline V gene data show CDR1 as SQVTM and CDR2 as ANQGSEA. Trimming at V came to 7 bases and at J to 3 bases, leaving 4 bases not matched to a gene. The CDR3 reads CSATGGANEKLFF. The DNA of the CDR3 is TGCAGCGCCACAGGGGGTGCTAATGAAAAACTGTTTTTT. The full variable domain, rest sourced from reference TRBV29-1 and TRBJ1-4, is SAVISQKPSRDICQRGTSLTIQCQVDSQVTMMFWYRQQPGQSLTLIATANQGSEATYESGFVIDKFPISRPNLTFSTLTVSNMSPEDSSIYLCSATGGANEKLFFGSGTQLSVL.

The genes are TRBV2 and TRBJ2-1, with 7 nucleotides matching TRBD2. The germline V gene has CDR1 SNHLY and CDR2 FYNNEI. The CDR3 has 16 amino acids. Trimming cost V 0 bases and J 4 bases; bases outside gene matches: 6. CDR3 region: CASSEAGTTLYNEQFF. The DNA for the CDR3 is TGTGCCAGCAGTGAAGCTGGGACTACCCTATACAATGAGCAGTTCTTC.

The J gene is TRBJ1-5, the V gene TRBV4-3; perhaps TRBD1 as D (6 bases). V shed 5 bases and J shed 7 bases, with 12 bases lying between them. CDR3 size: 13 residues. CDR1 is LGHNA, CDR2 YSLEER, per germline. This chain's CDR3 is CASSSQGLQPQHF. The CDR3 coding sequence is TGCGCCAGCAGCTCACAGGGTCTCCAGCCCCAGCATTTT.

There are a few counts of this clone. The rearrangement joins TRBV14 to TRBJ2-1, with a weak D call TRBD2 (5 bases). CDR3 length equals 17 residues. Germline CDR1 reads SGHDN; CDR2 reads FVKESK. V lost 3 bases, J lost 2 bases, and 17 bases lay in between. This CDR3 is CASSHPPGSATYNEQFF. In DNA, the CDR3 is TGTGCCAGCAGCCATCCTCCGGGGTCAGCGACCTACAATGAGCAGTTCTTC.

This clone was observed a handful of times. The J gene is TRBJ1-2, the V gene TRBV28; D unresolved. The CDR3 extends over 15 amino acids. CDR1 is MDHEN, CDR2 SYDVKM, per germline. V was cut by 3 bases and J by 1 base, with 12 bases left in between. The DNA of the CDR3 is TGTGCCAGCAGTTTTCGAGGGAACATTAACTATGGCTACACCTTC. It is translated as CASSFRGNINYGYTF.

This sequence joins TRBV4-1 and TRBJ2-5, with 10 bases that match TRBD2. Germline assignment: CDR1 MGHRA and CDR2 YSYEKL. The CDR3 runs 16 residues. Germline trimming cut 4 bases from V and 4 bases from J; bases unmatched to any gene: 9. CDR3 DNA sequence: TGCGCCAGCAGCCCCCCGAGCGGGAGGGGTTCAGAGACCCAGTACTTC. Amino acid sequence: CASSPPSGRGSETQYF.

The J gene is TRBJ2-7, the V gene TRBV5-4, with TRBD1 identical over 11 bases. V gave up 2 bases and J gave up 7 bases; unmatched junction bases: 5. The CDR3 consists of 14 residues. Germline CDR1 is SGHNT and CDR2 is YYREEE (reference sequence). The CDR3 nucleotides read TGTGCCAGCAGCTTTGGACAGGGGGCGTGGGAGCAGTACTTC. Its translation: CASSFGQGAWEQYF.

As concerns this clone: Other DNA sequences in the same sample also yield this CDR3. The chain has TRBV7-2 and TRBJ1-5; maybe TRBD1 (6 bases). Trimming shortened V by 4 bases and J by 4 bases, and 11 bases separated the two germline ends. CDR3 length equals 14 residues. CDR1 and CDR2 (germline): SGHTA, FQGNSA. DNA for the CDR3: TGTGCCAGCAGCTCGGACAGAGGGAATCAGCCCCAGCATTTT. It encodes CASSSDRGNQPQHF.

The J gene is TRBJ2-7, the V gene TRBV6-5; D may be TRBD2 (5 bases). The CDR3 has 13 amino acids. V was shortened by 0 bases and J by 4 bases, with 7 bases between the two germline ends. Germline CDR1 is MNHEY and CDR2 is SVGAGI. The chain's CDR3 is CASSYSRGYEQYF. CDR3 nucleotides: TGTGCCAGCAGTTACTCGCGAGGGTACGAGCAGTACTTC.

The V call is TRBV2, the J call TRBJ2-1; D tentatively reads TRBD1 or TRBD2 (5 bases each). Germline V gives CDR1 SNHLY, CDR2 FYNNEI. The V end lost 5 bases, the J end lost 3 bases, and 20 bases lay between the germline ends. There are 17 residues in the CDR3. The CDR3 is CASSPRRWTTSYNEQFF. Written as DNA, the CDR3 is TGTGCCAGCAGTCCTCGGCGGTGGACAACTAGCTACAATGAGCAGTTCTTC.

This clone was picked up one time. The J gene is TRBJ2-5, the V gene TRBV4-2; TRBD2 agrees at 7 bases. The germline V gene has CDR1 LGHNA and CDR2 YNFKEQ. This CDR3 region has 15 residues. Trimming at V came to 2 bases and at J to 1 base, leaving 4 bases not matched to a gene. CDR3 nucleotide sequence: TGTGCCAGCAGCCAAAGAGCGGGGTCCCAAGAGACCCAGTACTTC. This sequence encodes CASSQRAGSQETQYF.

The CDR3 DNA reads as TGCGCCAGCAGCCTAAACGGGGGCGGGACCGACGAGCAGTACTTC. It yields the protein CASSLNGGGTDEQYF. The chain carries TRBV4-1 and TRBJ2-7; D tentatively reads TRBD1 or TRBD2 (6 bases each). With 4 bases removed from V and 5 bases from J, the gap between germline ends came to 18 bases. The CDR3 covers 15 residues. Germline V lookup: CDR1 MGHRA, CDR2 YSYEKL.

This clone came up a few times. The junction and the germline gene differ at one end; a read error may be behind it. The chain uses TRBV5-8 and TRBJ1-2; D gene uncertain. Germline assignment: CDR1 SGHTS and CDR2 YDEGEE. CDR3 length: 15 amino acids. The CDR3 region has the DNA TGTGCCAACGATGACACTGTGATGACTAAGTATGGCTACACCTTC. Translated, it gives CANDDTVMTKYGYTF. Supplemented by reference TRBV5-8 and TRBJ1-2, the full variable domain reads EAGVTQSPTHLIKTRGQQATLRCSPISGHTSVYWYQQALGLGLQFLLWYDEGEERNRGNFPPRFSGRQFPNYSSELNVNALELEDSALYLCANDDTVMTKYGYTFGSGTRLTVV.

This clone is a singleton in its sample. The chain uses TRBV7-2 and TRBJ2-5; no definite D call. Trimming stripped 0 bases from V and 1 base from J, with 9 bases between. Germline V gene sequence: CDR1 SGHTA, CDR2 FQGNSA. The CDR3 is made up of 15 amino acids. The CDR3 DNA reads as TGTGCCAGCAGCTTAGCGTGGCTTCCCCAAGAGACCCAGTACTTC. Its protein product is CASSLAWLPQETQYF.

This clone was seen just once. This chain links TRBV9 with TRBJ2-7, with D possibly being TRBD1 (5 bases). V gave up 4 bases and J gave up 2 bases, with 13 bases separating them. CDR3 length equals 14 residues. Germline V gene data show CDR1 as SGDLS and CDR2 as YYNGEE. CDR3 in DNA: TGTGCCAGCAGCCCAGCAACAGGAACCTACGAGCAGTACTTC. This encodes CASSPATGTYEQYF.

The rearrangement joins TRBV5-1 to TRBJ1-4, with D tentatively TRBD1 (5 bases). The germline V and J ends were trimmed by 4 bases and 10 bases, with 20 bases remaining between them. This CDR3 is built from 15 residues. The germline gives CDR1 SGHRS, CDR2 YFSETQ. CDR3 sequence reads: CASSLTGTPSGKLFF. The CDR3 region has the DNA TGCGCCAGCAGCCTCACCGGGACGCCCAGTGGAAAACTGTTTTTT.

The rearrangement links TRBV27 to TRBJ2-7; the D gene is possibly TRBD2 (6 bases). Germline-derived CDR1 and CDR2 are MNHEY and SMNVEV (reference sequence). This CDR3 comprises 14 residues. V was cut by 2 bases and J by 1 base, with 9 bases left in between. This CDR3 reads CASSLRRESYEQYF. The CDR3 coding sequence is TGTGCCAGCAGTTTAAGGAGGGAGTCCTACGAGCAGTACTTC.

The chain carries TRBV7-2 and TRBJ1-1; no clear D. The germline gives CDR1 SGHTA, CDR2 FQGNSA. Trimming took off 1 base at V and 4 bases at J, with 13 bases between the two ends. The CDR3 covers 15 residues. The CDR3 spells CASSLGSTRATEAFF. The CDR3 coding sequence is TGTGCCAGCAGCTTAGGGTCCACAAGGGCCACTGAAGCTTTCTTT.

The J gene is TRBJ2-1, the V gene TRBV7-2; 8 bases line up with TRBD2. The CDR3 extends over 16 amino acids. CDR1 and CDR2 from the germline V gene are SGHTA and FQGNSA. The trim removed 0 bases at V and 7 bases at J, leaving 8 bases unmatched. CDR3 nucleotide sequence: TGTGCCAGCAGCTTAGCGCGGACGGGAGGGCCGAATGAGCAGTTCTTC. This sequence encodes CASSLARTGGPNEQFF.

V is TRBV9 and J is TRBJ2-3; 8 positions match TRBD1. CDR1 and CDR2 from the germline V gene are SGDLS and YYNGEE. V lost 0 bases, J lost 2 bases, and 5 bases stayed unmatched. The length of the CDR3 is 16 residues. CDR3: CASSVAGQGFTDTQYF. CDR3 in DNA: TGTGCCAGCAGCGTAGCTGGACAGGGATTCACAGATACGCAGTATTTT.

This chain uses TRBV14 with TRBJ1-1; D uncertain. V lost 6 bases and J 9 bases, leaving 20 bases between the germline ends. This CDR3 has 14 residues. Germline V CDR1 and CDR2: SGHDN, FVKESK. The CDR3 DNA reads TGTGCCAGCAGTCAGGACTCCAATTCACTTAAAGCTTTCTTT. Protein product: CASSQDSNSLKAFF.

The DNA for the CDR3 is TGCAGCACCAGGAACAGCTACGAGCAGTACTTC. It encodes CSTRNSYEQYF. This sequence joins TRBV29-1 and TRBJ2-5; D is uncertain. The closer fit of TRBJ2-7 to the DNA end suggests the J call may be wrong. Germline CDR1 and CDR2: SQVTM and ANQGSEA. The CDR3 spans 11 residues.